This TCR beta chain originates from a study of T cells in Graves' hyperthyroidism and ophthalmopathy. Study-wide findings and caveats: Blood also showed most of the thyroid clonotypes that were expanded above 0.001.

With duration under 3 months, ophthalmopathy was active: Clinical Activity Score at least 3, NOSPECS at least 4. Diagnoses were made from clinical symptoms, serum measures (thyroxine and TRAb), thyroid ultrasound and orbital computed tomography. The CDR3 sequence is 15 residues long. V lost 3 bases, J lost 7 bases, and 13 bases lay in between. As regards this clonotype: Antigen: not known.

RNA transcripts gave rise to amplified TCR beta CDR3 regions. HTBI primers were employed in a first-round RT-PCR of the TCR CDR3. TCRdb recomputed calls from the multiplex PCR reads with MiXCR, one row per CDR3 protein. The sample yields 350,000 or so distinct CDR3 sequences, less than 20% seen once. The clonotype comes from a woman in her 40s with Graves' ophthalmopathy. This chain uses TRBV12-3 or TRBV12-4 with TRBJ1-6, with a weak D call TRBD1 (5 bases). The specimen sequenced was blood. CDR3 protein: CASSFMGGRNSPLHF. The CDR3 nucleotides read TGTGCCAGCAGTTTTATGGGGGGACGGAATTCACCCCTCCACTTT.